Listed below are T cell receptor beta chains from one sample, sequenced in a study of vaccination and CD4 T cells after COVID-19. Via MiXCR, TCRdb re-called the PCR reads, giving one row per CDR3 protein. In the table there are around 21,000 distinct CDR3 sequences, roughly 63% of which are singletons. Here the sequenced sample was CD4+ T cells from blood, taken after SARS-CoV-2 vaccination. These receptor sequences come from a human donor who had recovered from COVID-19. Both conserved end residues are part of each CDR3. D genes are given only for firm matches. Size is omitted from some rows. Given values are once, few, many or a class for expanded clones.

cdr3_length d_call j_call v_call clone_size cdr3_nt cdr3_aa
15 TRBD2 TRBJ2-3 TRBV28 - TGTGCCAGCAGCCCGTCCGGGGGGGTGGCAGATACGCAGTATTTT CASSPSGGVADTQYF
14 - TRBJ2-1 TRBV20-1 few TGCAGTGCTAGTCGGGCCCAATCCGCCGGTGAGCAGTTCTTC CSASRAQSAGEQFF
15 - TRBJ2-3 TRBV20-1 - TGCAGTGCTCTGGGGAGAGGGAAGGCTACAGATACGCAGTATTTT CSALGRGKATDTQYF
17 - TRBJ2-7 TRBV2 - TGTGCCAGCAGAGCGGACAGTTACACGAGACGGGCCTACGAGCAGTACTTC CASRADSYTRRAYEQYF
16 TRBD1 TRBJ2-5 TRBV6-5 - TGTGCCAGCAGCTACCAACAGGGGGCGTTGGGAGAGACCCAGTACTTC CASSYQQGALGETQYF
15 - TRBJ1-1 TRBV2 - TGTGCCAGCAGTCCCCGGACGGCTCTGAACACTGAAGCTTTCTTT CASSPRTALNTEAFF
14 - TRBJ2-2 TRBV27 - TGTGCCAGCAGTTTATCACGAGGGTCCGGGGAGCTGTTTTTT CASSLSRGSGELFF
14 - TRBJ1-1 TRBV6-1 - TGTGCCAGCAAGTCAAGACAGCCAAGGGGTGAAGCTTTCTTT CASKSRQPRGEAFF
12 - TRBJ2-5 TRBV28 - TGTGCCAGCAGTTTATTGAGGGAGACCCAGTACTTC CASSLLRETQYF
15 TRBD1 TRBJ2-1 TRBV7-2 - TGTGCCAGCAGCCAACCGGGACAGGGGGCCAATGAGCAGTTCTTC CASSQPGQGANEQFF
16 TRBD2 TRBJ2-5 TRBV7-9 once TGTGCCAGCAGCCCCCGACTAGCGGGAGCAAGAGAGACCCAGTACTTC CASSPRLAGARETQYF
14 - TRBJ2-2 TRBV2 few TGTGCCAGCCGTATGTTGGGCCTGACCGGGGAGCTGTTTTTT CASRMLGLTGELFF
14 TRBD2 TRBJ2-5 TRBV6-5 few TGTGCCAGCAGTTACCGCGGGGGCCAAGAGACCCAGTACTTC CASSYRGGQETQYF
15 TRBD2 TRBJ2-7 TRBV11-1 - TGTGCCAGCAGTTTTAACCCGGGGGGCTCCTACGAGCAGTACTTC CASSFNPGGSYEQYF
20 TRBD2 TRBJ2-2 TRBV10-1 - TGCGCCAGCAGTGATGCCCCGGGACTAGCGGGAGGTGCGAACACCGGGGAGCTGTTTTTT CASSDAPGLAGGANTGELFF
13 - TRBJ1-4 TRBV2 - TGTGCCAGCAGTGGTAGACGGTCCGAAAAACTGTTTTTT CASSGRRSEKLFF
12 - TRBJ2-5 TRBV10-3 - TGTGCCATCAGGGGGGGTGGCGAGACCCAGTACTTC CAIRGGGETQYF
14 - TRBJ1-5 TRBV2 - TGTGCCAGCGCGATCCAGGGGAGGAGACAGCCCCAGCATTTT CASAIQGRRQPQHF
13 - TRBJ2-7 TRBV2 - TGTGCCAGCAGACCGGACACAGCCCACGAGCAGTACTTC CASRPDTAHEQYF
20 - TRBJ2-1 TRBV9 - TGTGCCAGCAGCGTAGGGACAGGGATCGGTAGCGGGGCCCCCTACAATGAGCAGTTCTTC CASSVGTGIGSGAPYNEQFF
14 TRBD2 TRBJ2-1 TRBV7-9 - TGTGCCAGCAGCTTATCACTAGCGGGAGATGAGCAGTTCTTC CASSLSLAGDEQFF
13 - TRBJ2-5 TRBV20-1 - TGCAGTGCAAAAAAGACTAGACAAGAGACCCAGTACTTC CSAKKTRQETQYF
15 TRBD1 TRBJ2-7 TRBV25-1 - TGTGCCAGCTCAGCCGGAAACAGGGGGGACTACGAGCAGTACTTC CASSAGNRGDYEQYF
17 - TRBJ1-2 TRBV5-6 - TGTGCCAGCAGCTTAGACCAATCACGCGCAGGGGACTATGGCTACACCTTC CASSLDQSRAGDYGYTF
15 TRBD2 TRBJ2-5 TRBV5-4 - TGTGCCAGCTCGGGGACTAGCGGGAGCGGGGAGACCCAGTACTTC CASSGTSGSGETQYF
18 TRBD1 TRBJ2-3 TRBV20-1 - TGCAGTGCTGAAAACAAAAGGGGACAGGGGGCCGGCACAGATACGCAGTATTTT CSAENKRGQGAGTDTQYF
13 - TRBJ2-5 TRBV7-3 - TGTGCCAGCAGCTTAACCTATCAAGAGACCCAGTACTTC CASSLTYQETQYF
15 - TRBJ2-6 TRBV19 - TGTGCCAGTAGTATAGAGGCGAGAGGGGCCAACGTCCTGACTTTC CASSIEARGANVLTF
14 TRBD1 TRBJ2-5 TRBV11-3 - TGTGCCAGCAGCTTAGACAGGGGGCAAGAGACCCAGTACTTC CASSLDRGQETQYF
15 TRBD2 TRBJ2-7 TRBV6-2/TRBV6-3 - TGTGCCAGCAGTTCAAGACTAGCGGGCGGTTACGAGCAGTACTTC CASSSRLAGGYEQYF
14 TRBD1 TRBJ2-7 TRBV11-3 - TGTGCCAGCTCGAGGGGACAGGCGTCCTACGAGCAGTACTTC CASSRGQASYEQYF
14 TRBD2 TRBJ2-7 TRBV5-4 - TGTGCCAGCAGCGTAAGCGGGACTATCTACGAGCAGTACTTC CASSVSGTIYEQYF
11 - TRBJ2-5 TRBV20-1 - TGCAGTGCTGAGGGTCAAGAGACCCAGTACTTC CSAEGQETQYF
17 TRBD1 TRBJ1-2 TRBV4-2 - TGTGCCAGCAGCCAAGCGACCCAGGGGGCGCAGAACTATGGCTACACCTTC CASSQATQGAQNYGYTF
17 - TRBJ1-3 TRBV7-2 - TGTGCCAGCAGCTCCACGGCGTATTTCGGGGCTGGAAACACCATATATTTT CASSSTAYFGAGNTIYF
13 - TRBJ1-2 TRBV6-1 few TGTGCCAGCAGTGAAGTCGTGGGGGAGGGCTACACCTTC CASSEVVGEGYTF
15 - TRBJ2-3 TRBV2 - TGTGCCAGCAGTGCGGGTACCCTAAGCACAGATACGCAGTATTTT CASSAGTLSTDTQYF
11 - TRBJ2-7 TRBV7-9 - TGTGCCAGCAGCTATACCGTCGAGCAGTACTTC CASSYTVEQYF
15 TRBD1 TRBJ1-2 TRBV20-1 - TGCAGTGCTCCGGGGGACAGGGAACTTAACTATGGCTACACCTTC CSAPGDRELNYGYTF
15 TRBD2 TRBJ2-2 TRBV7-2 - TGTGCCAGCAGCCTAGCGGGACGCAACACCGGGGAGCTGTTTTTT CASSLAGRNTGELFF
15 TRBD2 TRBJ2-1 TRBV20-1 - TGCAGTGCTAGCTTTGGACTAGCGGAACACAATGAGCAGTTCTTC CSASFGLAEHNEQFF
13 - TRBJ1-5 TRBV5-5 once TGTGCCAGCAGCCTCTCAAGGGACCAGCCCCAGCATTTT CASSLSRDQPQHF
12 TRBD1 TRBJ1-4 TRBV6-1 - TGTGCCAGCAGAGGGACAGTCTTGCGACTGTTTTTT CASRGTVLRLFF
17 - TRBJ2-2 TRBV7-2 - TGTGCCAGCAGGCACGGTAGGCGGGGCGCGAACACCGGGGAGCTGTTTTTT CASRHGRRGANTGELFF
15 - TRBJ1-4 TRBV15 - TGTGCCACCAGCAGAGATTGGGCCGGAAATGAAAAACTGTTTTTT CATSRDWAGNEKLFF